Below, 14 T cell receptor beta chains from the same sample are listed, as sequenced in a study of T cells in Graves' hyperthyroidism and ophthalmopathy (dated by TCRdb to 2018 to 2020). The library was made by multiplex PCR. TCRdb lists the instrument as Illumina HiSeq 2000. Amplification of TCR beta CDR3 regions was carried out from RNA transcripts. A first-round RT-PCR of the TCR CDR3 used the HTBI primer set with the Qiagen OneStep RT-PCR kit. TCRdb itself trimmed the public reads at Q25 with fastp, ran MiXCR and retained productive beta chains. When rows share a CDR3 protein, they turn into one entry using the most common DNA and genes. A total of approximately 490,000 distinct CDR3 sequences appear in this sample, about 20% of them only once. The ten largest account for around 54% of the sample. Material: blood. Every receptor here comes from a woman aged 65 to 85 with Graves' ophthalmopathy.

This clonotype has just a few counts. The J gene is TRBJ2-1, the V gene TRBV3-1, with TRBD2 matching 9 bases. V was clipped by 1 base and J by 7 bases; unmatched bases: 5. CDR1 LGHDT and CDR2 YNNKEL come from the germline V gene (reference sequence). The length of the CDR3 is 15 residues. In nucleotides, the CDR3 is TGTGCCAGCAGCCAAGTACCGCGGGAGGGAAATGAGCAGTTCTTC. Amino acids: CASSQVPREGNEQFF.

This clonotype has a handful of counts. The chain uses TRBV20-1 and TRBJ2-3, with unresolved D. The CDR3 is 13 amino acids. Germline loops: CDR1 DFQATT, CDR2 SNEGSKA (reference sequence). V shed 0 bases and J shed 4 bases, with 8 bases lying between them. Written as DNA, the CDR3 is TGCAGTGCTAGAGAACCCGGTCCAGATACGCAGTATTTT. Its protein product is CSAREPGPDTQYF.

The chain links TRBV25-1 to TRBJ2-3; 12 nucleotides agree with TRBD1. This CDR3 is 17 amino acids long. The junction had 9 bases not matched to a gene; V was cut back by 0 bases and J by 8 bases. CDR1 is MGHDK, CDR2 SYGVNS, per germline. CDR3 sequence (DNA): TGTGCCAGCAGTGAATATATGGGGGACAGGGGGCGAGGTACGCAGTATTTT. Protein: CASSEYMGDRGRGTQYF.

V is TRBV28 and J is TRBJ2-3, with 8 bases that match TRBD2. The CDR3 is made up of 14 amino acids. Germline values: CDR1 MDHEN, CDR2 SYDVKM. J lost 8 bases, V lost 7 bases, and 11 bases had no gene match. This CDR3 reads CASTKRGHLPTQYF. In DNA form, the CDR3 reads TGTGCCAGCACTAAGCGGGGGCACCTCCCTACGCAGTATTTT.

J is TRBJ2-3 and V is TRBV5-1; D is perhaps TRBD1 or TRBD2 (5 bases each). Germline V gene sequence: CDR1 SGHRS, CDR2 YFSETQ. CDR3 length: 15 amino acids. V gave up 8 bases and J gave up 6 bases, with 22 bases separating them. DNA for the CDR3: TGCGCCAGAGGTGACGCCGGGACGCCCGAGGATACGCAGTATTTT. It encodes CARGDAGTPEDTQYF. The whole variable domain, remainder taken from reference TRBV5-1 and TRBJ2-3, is KAGVTQTPRYLIKTRGQQVTLSCSPISGHRSVSWYQQTPGQGLQFLFEYFSETQRNKGNFPGRFSGRQFSNSRSEMNVSTLELGDSALYLCARGDAGTPEDTQYFGPGTRLTVL.

The chain couples TRBV27 to TRBJ2-5; 7 bases agree with TRBD1. There are 14 residues in the CDR3. Germline trimming cut 6 bases from V and 7 bases from J; bases unmatched to any gene: 11. Germline lookup yields CDR1 MNHEY and CDR2 SMNVEV (reference sequence). The CDR3 reads CASSRQGRSLTQYF. The CDR3 nucleotides are TGTGCCAGCAGCCGACAGGGCCGGAGTCTGACCCAGTACTTC.

This clonotype has a handful of counts. The V call is TRBV28, the J call TRBJ1-5; 7 nucleotides align to TRBD1. The CDR3 consists of 15 residues. The trim removed 3 bases at V and 6 bases at J, leaving 8 bases unmatched. CDR1 and CDR2 from the germline V gene are MDHEN and SYDVKM. CDR3 amino acids: CASSFWEGAGQPQHF. CDR3 DNA sequence: TGTGCCAGCAGTTTTTGGGAGGGGGCAGGTCAGCCCCAGCATTTT.

This clonotype was seen repeatedly, ten times or more. The rearrangement joins TRBV12-5 to TRBJ2-7, with TRBD2 as a possible D gene (7 bases). This CDR3 has 18 amino acids. Trimming cost V 1 base and J 3 bases, with 22 bases left between them. The germline V gene has CDR1 LGHNT and CDR2 FRNRAP. Here the CDR3 DNA reads TGTGCTAGTGGTTTGGGGGGGGGGAACAGGGACCCTAACTACGAGCAGTACTTC. It encodes CASGLGGGNRDPNYEQYF.

This sequence joins TRBV30 and TRBJ2-1, with 10 bases that match TRBD2. Germline V CDR1 and CDR2: GTSNPN, SVGIG (reference sequence). CDR3 length equals 14 residues. Germline trimming cut 1 base from V and 6 bases from J; bases unmatched to any gene: 3. As DNA, the CDR3 is TGTGCCTGGAGTGAACTAGCGGGACTCAATGAGCAGTTCTTC. This codes for CAWSELAGLNEQFF.

A few counts support this clonotype. The chain carries TRBV3-1 and TRBJ2-5; 9 bases line up with TRBD2. This CDR3 region has 16 residues. The V segment lost 1 base and the J segment 4 bases; nucleotides outside the gene matches: 7. Germline CDR1 reads LGHDT; CDR2 reads YNNKEL (reference sequence). The CDR3 protein is CASSQGSLAGLETQYF. The CDR3 DNA reads TGTGCCAGCAGCCAAGGATCCCTAGCGGGATTAGAGACCCAGTACTTC.

The rearrangement joins TRBV3-1 to TRBJ2-7; 7 nucleotides align to TRBD2. V lost 4 bases, J lost 7 bases, and 13 bases stayed unmatched. The CDR3 loop spans 15 amino acids. Germline V CDR1 and CDR2: LGHDT, YNNKEL (reference sequence). The CDR3 nucleotides are TGTGCCAGCAGCCCAAGCGGGACGGGGTTGAGGGAGCAGTACTTC. It is translated as CASSPSGTGLREQYF.

The chain uses TRBV7-2 and TRBJ2-4; D is perhaps TRBD1 (6 bases). Trimming pared 1 base from V and 3 bases from J, leaving 10 bases between. CDR1 is SGHTA, CDR2 FQGNSA, per germline. The CDR3 is 15 amino acids. CDR3 protein: CASSLVGGHKNIQYF. The CDR3 nucleotides read TGTGCCAGCAGCTTAGTAGGGGGACACAAAAACATTCAGTACTTC.

The V gene is TRBV6-1, the J gene TRBJ2-3; possible D gene TRBD1, 6 bases. Between the trimmed V and J ends, which lost 7 bases and 2 bases, there was a span of 10 bases. The germline CDR1 and CDR2 sequences are MNHNS and SASEGT. CDR3 length: 13 amino acids. CDR3 sequence: CASTRDNTDTQYF. The CDR3 nucleotides read TGTGCCAGCACCCGGGACAACACAGATACGCAGTATTTT.

The chain uses TRBV19 and TRBJ2-7; 8 nucleotides align to TRBD1. The germline CDR1 and CDR2 sequences are LNHDA and SQIVND (reference sequence). The length of the CDR3 is 14 residues. The V and J ends lost 9 bases and 7 bases, in that order; junction bases with no gene match: 14. The CDR3 DNA follows: TGTGCCAGCGCGACCGGTCAGGGGGCGAGGGAGCAGTACTTC. This encodes CASATGQGAREQYF. Supplemented by reference TRBV19 and TRBJ2-7, the full variable domain reads DGGITQSPKYLFRKEGQNVTLSCEQNLNHDAMYWYRQDPGQGLRLIYYSQIVNDFQKGDIAEGYSVSREKKESFPLTVTSAQKNPTAFYLCASATGQGAREQYFGPGTRLTVT.